This record looks at one TCR beta chain sequence and its context. The target antigen is unknown. The entry originates in a study of cytomegalovirus exposure and HLA in healthy donors. At the level of the study: The same platform was used for the 120 validation repertoires and the 600 to 850 first-cohort repertoires, a later analysis reported. Study outcomes and limitations: Researchers catalogued 150 or so TCR beta chains as cytomegalovirus-associated. Diagnosis of cytomegalovirus status made by the classifier reportedly showed high specificity and sensitivity. Generally TCR sequences proved uncommon, though certain public TCRs appeared in numerous donors.

Germline V gene sequence: CDR1 PRHDT, CDR2 FYEKMQ (reference sequence). The length of the CDR3 is 14 residues. Trimming removed 4 bases at V and 4 bases at J, with 13 bases between. Assay used: immunoSEQ multiplex PCR; TCRdb lists only in-frame clones, some missing. The table lists 150,000 or so clones, approximately 87% of them singletons. The J gene is TRBJ1-2, the V gene TRBV13; a weak D match, TRBD1 (5 bases). Sequencing was carried out using PBMCs. The receptor comes from a woman in her 30s in good health and CMV-seronegative. In nucleotides, the CDR3 is TGTGCCAGCAGCTGGGGAACCGGGGGCTATGGCTACACCTTC. Protein: CASSWGTGGYGYTF.